This passage covers 5 T cell receptor beta chains from one sample sequenced in a study of vaccination effects on CD4 cells after COVID-19. These receptors have no known antigen. Assay: immunoSEQ multiplex PCR; the TCRdb copy retains only in-frame clones and omits some. The repertoire includes 30,000 to 40,000 clones, approximately 82% of them detected once, and roughly 2% sits in the top ten. Sequencing was preceded by expansion of antigen-specific CD4+ T cells with viral peptide pools in the ViraFEST assay. Cultured cells yielded isolated CD4+ T cells after approximately nine days. Participants got two doses of BNT162b2 or mRNA-1273 vaccine. Specimen: CD4+ T cells from PBMCs cultured with HCoV-NL63 spike peptides, collected after COVID-19 vaccination. The receptors here all came from a human donor who received a COVID-19 vaccine. Some clones in this sample may be carry-over from other donors' samples.

The CDR3 DNA reads TGTGCCAGTAGTATAGATTACAGGAGGGGCACCTACAATGAGCAGTTCTTC. It is translated as CASSIDYRRGTYNEQFF. The chain has TRBV19 and TRBJ2-1, with D possibly TRBD2 on 6 matching bases. V was clipped by 0 bases and J by 2 bases, with 14 bases between them. CDR3 size: 17 residues. Germline CDR1 and CDR2: LNHDA and SQIVND (reference sequence).

The chain's CDR3 is CASSYDRGRGGYTF. DNA of the CDR3: TGTGCCAGCAGTTACGACAGGGGGAGAGGTGGCTACACCTTC. The chain is built from TRBV6-5 and TRBJ1-2; 9 bases line up with TRBD1. The CDR3 length is 14 residues. From germline, CDR1 is MNHEY and CDR2 SVGAGI. Trimming cost V 2 bases and J 7 bases; bases outside gene matches: 5.

The J gene is TRBJ2-3, the V gene TRBV5-1; 9 bases agree with TRBD2. The V gene's germline CDR1 is SGHRS and CDR2 YFSETQ. This CDR3 has 17 residues. V shed 0 bases and J 0 bases; nucleotides not matched to a gene: 5. CDR3 protein: CASSLVGTSYSTDTQYF. DNA for the CDR3: TGCGCCAGCAGCTTGGTGGGGACTAGCTATAGCACAGATACGCAGTATTTT.

This clone was recorded a few times. V and J are TRBV28 and TRBJ1-2; 7 bases are shared with TRBD1. Germline V gives CDR1 MDHEN, CDR2 SYDVKM. V dropped 6 bases and J dropped 2; count of bases not matched to a gene: 3. The CDR3 covers 13 residues. The CDR3 sequence: CASRRTGNYGYTF. In DNA, the CDR3 is TGTGCCAGCAGACGGACAGGCAACTATGGCTACACCTTC.

This chain joins TRBV3-1 (or the pseudogene TRBV3-2) and TRBJ2-2; weak D call: TRBD1 (6 bases). V was pared by 3 bases and J by 8 bases, with 7 bases between. In germline, CDR1 is LGHDT, CDR2 YNNKEL (reference sequence). CDR3 length: 12 amino acids. The CDR3 is CASSHRGGELFF. The CDR3 DNA sequence: TGTGCCAGCAGCCACAGGGGTGGGGAGCTGTTTTTT.